This is a list of T cell receptor beta chains from one sample in a study of blood T cell repertoires in COVID-19. Data came from immunoSEQ multiplex PCR; TCRdb stores just in-frame clones and leaves some out. The sample records tens of thousands of clones, 84% being singletons. Sequences were obtained from peripheral blood. These receptors came from a human donor in a cohort sampled during active COVID-19. CDR3s include the opening cysteine and the closing phenylalanine or tryptophan. A D gene is named only where the DNA matches it firmly. The size field is filled for only some rows; it gives once, few, many or a size class.

once	TRBD2	TRBV7-7	TRBJ2-3	TGTGCCAGCAGCTTCGGGCTAGCGGGGTCCACAGATACGCAGTATTTT	CASSFGLAGSTDTQYF
NA	NA	TRBV4-1	TRBJ1-4	TGCGCCAGCAGCCAAGTTGGAGGGGATGGGGAAAAACTGTTTTTT	CASSQVGGDGEKLFF
NA	TRBD1	TRBV5-1	TRBJ1-1	TGCGCCAGCAGCTCAATCCCAGGACAGGGAGGAAACACTGAAGCTTTCTTT	CASSSIPGQGGNTEAFF
few	NA	TRBV19	TRBJ1-5	TGTGCCAGTAATATCGGGACATTAAGCAATCAGCCCCAGCATTTT	CASNIGTLSNQPQHF
NA	NA	TRBV28	TRBJ2-7	TGTGCCAGCAGCCTCGACAGAGTCCTCTCCTACGAGCAGTACTTC	CASSLDRVLSYEQYF
NA	NA	TRBV5-4	TRBJ2-7	TGTGCCAGCAGCTTGGAACTAGGAGGGGCCACCTACGAGCAGTACTTC	CASSLELGGATYEQYF
NA	TRBD2	TRBV6-6	TRBJ2-7	TGTGCCAGCAGTCCCTCCGGGACTAGCGGAGCCCTCTACGAGCAGTACTTC	CASSPSGTSGALYEQYF
NA	NA	TRBV6-2/TRBV6-3	TRBJ2-3	TGTGCCAGCAGTTACTCGGGACTTCCCACAGATACGCAGTATTTT	CASSYSGLPTDTQYF
NA	NA	TRBV7-2	TRBJ2-7	TGTGCCAGCAGCTTCCGCGGAGAGCAGTACTTC	CASSFRGEQYF
NA	NA	TRBV5-1	TRBJ2-7	TGCGCCAGCAGCTTGGGATCGGTCTGGACAGAATCCATAGAGCAGTACTTC	CASSLGSVWTESIEQYF
NA	NA	TRBV4-2	TRBJ1-2	TGTGCCAGCAGCCAAGAGTTTGGCAGGGCCAATGGCTACACCTTC	CASSQEFGRANGYTF
NA	NA	TRBV7-9	TRBJ2-3	TGTGCCAGCAGCTTTAATTTCGGCGGTAGTGCTAGCACAGATACGCAGTATTTT	CASSFNFGGSASTDTQYF
NA	NA	TRBV19	TRBJ1-5	TGTGCCAGTAGTAGTGGCAGATCAAATCAGCCCCAGCATTTT	CASSSGRSNQPQHF
NA	TRBD2	TRBV5-1	TRBJ2-1	TGCGCCAGCAGCTTACTAGCGGGGGGTAACCTAGCCCCAAACAATGAGCAGTTCTTC	CASSLLAGGNLAPNNEQFF
NA	TRBD1	TRBV19	TRBJ1-5	TGTGCCAGTAGTATATGGGGACAGGGGAATCAGCCCCAGCATTTT	CASSIWGQGNQPQHF
once	NA	TRBV7-6	TRBJ1-2	TGTGCCAGCAGAAGTTTGGGAGGGTATGGCTACACCTTC	CASRSLGGYGYTF
once	NA	TRBV28	TRBJ1-4	TGTGCCAGCAGTTTACATCCCAATGAAAAACTGTTTTTT	CASSLHPNEKLFF
NA	TRBD1	TRBV4-1	TRBJ2-7	TGCGCCAGCAGCCAAGCGGGACAGGGTAGGGACGAGCAGTACTTC	CASSQAGQGRDEQYF
NA	TRBD1	TRBV30	TRBJ1-1	TGTGCCTGGCAGGGGGCGGGTGAAGCTTTCTTT	CAWQGAGEAFF
NA	NA	TRBV13	TRBJ1-2	TGTGCCAGCAGCCCCCTGCGGGGAGCAAGTCACTATGGCTACACCTTC	CASSPLRGASHYGYTF
NA	TRBD2	TRBV11-2	TRBJ2-1	TGTGCCAGCAGCGCCAGTAGCGGGAGCCCCTATGAGCAGTTCTTC	CASSASSGSPYEQFF
NA	TRBD1	TRBV9	TRBJ1-1	TGTGCCAGCAGCGACACAGGGGATACTGAAGCTTTCTTT	CASSDTGDTEAFF
NA	NA	TRBV7-2	TRBJ1-6	TGTGCCAGCAGCTTAGCGTTAGCTGTATCTAATTCACCCCTCCACTTT	CASSLALAVSNSPLHF
NA	NA	TRBV7-6	TRBJ1-4	TGTGCCAGCAGGAGAACGACACGGTTGACTAATGAAAAACTGTTTTTT	CASRRTTRLTNEKLFF
NA	TRBD1	TRBV30	TRBJ1-6	TGTGCCTGGAGTGGGGTGACAGGGTTGAATTCACCCCTCCACTTT	CAWSGVTGLNSPLHF
NA	TRBD1	TRBV7-2	TRBJ2-7	TGTGCCAGCAACACTTTGACAGGGGGCTACGAGCAGTACTTC	CASNTLTGGYEQYF
NA	NA	TRBV5-4	TRBJ2-3	TGTGCCAGCAGTAAATACACAGATACGCAGTATTTT	CASSKYTDTQYF
NA	NA	TRBV5-1	TRBJ2-5	TGCGCCAGCAGCTTGGTGGGGGGTTTCGGAGAGACCCAGTACTTC	CASSLVGGFGETQYF
once	NA	TRBV27	TRBJ1-2	TGTGCCAGCAGTTTGGGAGGGCTCTATGGCTACACCTTC	CASSLGGLYGYTF
few	NA	TRBV7-9	TRBJ1-1	TGTGCCAGCAGCTTATTGGGAAAACAGGGAACTACTGAAGCTTTCTTT	CASSLLGKQGTTEAFF
NA	NA	TRBV7-2	TRBJ2-1	TGTGCCAGCAGCTTTAGCGGTTCTACCTACAATGAGCAGTTCTTC	CASSFSGSTYNEQFF
NA	NA	TRBV28	TRBJ2-7	TGTGCCAGCAGTCGCCGACCCCTGACAGCCTACGAGCAGTACTTC	CASSRRPLTAYEQYF
NA	TRBD1	TRBV30	TRBJ1-5	TGTGCCTGGACCCCAGGGCCGGGACAGAACAATCAGCCCCAGCATTTT	CAWTPGPGQNNQPQHF
NA	TRBD1	TRBV6-2/TRBV6-3	TRBJ1-5	TGTGCCAGCAGTTACCGGACAGGGGCGATGGAGCCCCAGCATTTT	CASSYRTGAMEPQHF
NA	NA	TRBV3-1/TRBV3-2	TRBJ1-1	TGTGCCAGCAGCCAGGGACTCCACACTGAAGCTTTCTTT	CASSQGLHTEAFF
few	TRBD1	TRBV6-5	TRBJ2-4	TGTGCCAGCAGTCCGGGGACAGAGAAAAACATTCAGTACTTC	CASSPGTEKNIQYF
NA	TRBD2	TRBV4-3	TRBJ2-7	TGCGCCAGCAGCCAAGATCTAAGCGGGGGGTCCTTATCCTACGAGCAGTACTTC	CASSQDLSGGSLSYEQYF
NA	NA	TRBV11-2	TRBJ1-4	TGTGCCAGCAGCCGACTCCGGGGAGAATACACCAGGGGTGAAAAACTGTTTTTT	CASSRLRGEYTRGEKLFF
NA	TRBD2	TRBV5-5	TRBJ2-1	TGTGCCAGCAGCTTGGATCCGGGGGAGGGGATTAGCAATGAGCAGTTCTTC	CASSLDPGEGISNEQFF
NA	TRBD1	TRBV12-3/TRBV12-4	TRBJ1-1	TGTGCCAGCAGACTCACAGGGGTGGGAGCTTTCTTT	CASRLTGVGAFF
NA	NA	TRBV7-2	TRBJ1-5	TGTGCCAGCGAAGGAGGGGGCAATCAGCCCCAGCATTTT	CASEGGGNQPQHF